This note documents a single T cell receptor beta chain sequence. Antigen specificity is unknown. The data were taken from a study of T-cell memory formation after mild COVID-19. About the study: There were largely donor-specific TCR clusters. Study-wide points: Clones contracting across day 15 to 85 had a balanced CD4/CD8 profile; later expanding clones leaned CD4+. The pre-infection memory compartment contained some responding clones, suggesting cross-reactive memory joined.

TCRdb re-called the 5' RACE reads through MiXCR, storing one row per CDR3 protein. Among around 370,000 distinct CDR3 sequences listed, 20% to 25% were seen once. CDR1 and CDR2 (germline): SEHNR, FQNEAQ (reference sequence). V lost 0 bases, J lost 8 bases, and 10 bases lay in between. The CDR3 is 13 residues long. The TCR was taken from an adult woman who had mild COVID-19 (a few samples of this study predate the infection). Cell type and time point are not known. The V and J genes are TRBV7-9 and TRBJ1-2; maybe TRBD1 (6 bases). What was sequenced was PBMCs or a T cell subset sorted from them (not recorded which). The DNA of the CDR3 is TGTGCCAGCAGCTTAGCGGCAGGGGACGGCTACACCTTC. This gives the protein CASSLAAGDGYTF.